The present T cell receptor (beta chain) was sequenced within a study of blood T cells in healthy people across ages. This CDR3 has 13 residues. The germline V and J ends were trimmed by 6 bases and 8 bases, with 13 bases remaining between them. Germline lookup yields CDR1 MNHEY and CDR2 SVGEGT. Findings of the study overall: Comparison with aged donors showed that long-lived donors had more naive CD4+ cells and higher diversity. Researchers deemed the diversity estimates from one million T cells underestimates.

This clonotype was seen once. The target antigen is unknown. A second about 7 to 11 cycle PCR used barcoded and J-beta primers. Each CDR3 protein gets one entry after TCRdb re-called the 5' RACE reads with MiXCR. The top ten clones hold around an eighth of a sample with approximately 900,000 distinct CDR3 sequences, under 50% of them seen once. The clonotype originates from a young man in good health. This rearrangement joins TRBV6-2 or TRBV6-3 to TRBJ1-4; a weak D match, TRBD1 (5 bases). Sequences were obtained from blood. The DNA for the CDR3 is TGTGCCAGCAGATGGCAGGGAGGAGAAAAACTGTTTTTT. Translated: CASRWQGGEKLFF.